The 31 T cell receptor beta chains below all came from one sample that was sequenced in a study of regulatory T cells in long-lasting Graves disease. Time point: newly diagnosed GD, antithyroid drugs for less than 3 months. TCR sequences were obtained from RNA taken from PBMCs. The TCR beta library used iRepertoire HTBI primers with Arm-PCR amplification of CDR3. TCRdb independently ran MiXCR on the multiplex PCR reads; one entry per CDR3 protein. The profile shows about 210,000 distinct CDR3 sequences, roughly 19% of them singletons. These same records also appear under a second study, on T cells in Graves' hyperthyroidism and ophthalmopathy.

The sequencing here drew on peripheral blood mononuclear cells (PBMCs), taken at new diagnosis, from a patient treated with antithyroid drugs. These receptors were taken from a woman in her 30s with Graves disease.

The chain couples TRBV18 to TRBJ2-1, with D perhaps TRBD1 (5 bases). The J call may be wrong; the DNA end is better matched by TRBJ2-5. Germline CDR1 KGHSH, CDR2 LQKENI. The CDR3 is 13 amino acids. As DNA, the CDR3 is TGTGCCAGCTCACCCGGCAGGGAAGAGACCCAGTACTTC. The encoded protein is CASSPGREETQYF.

This clonotype was observed many times. The V gene is TRBV5-1, the J gene TRBJ1-2; D is uncertain. V dropped 3 bases and J dropped 5 bases, with 23 bases sitting between them. The CDR3 is 17 residues long. The germline V gene encodes CDR1 SGHRS and CDR2 YFSETQ. This CDR3 is CASSSGRRPNYLYGYTF. For the CDR3, the DNA is TGCGCCAGCAGCTCGGGCCGACGGCCTAATTATCTTTATGGCTACACCTTC.

This clonotype came up many times. The rearrangement joins TRBV5-1 to TRBJ2-7; 7 nucleotides line up with TRBD1. With V trimmed by 4 bases and J by 3 bases, 7 bases remained unmatched. There are 14 residues in the CDR3. CDR1 SGHRS and CDR2 YFSETQ come from the germline V gene. The CDR3 DNA is TGCGCCAGCAGCCCTACAGGGGTTTACTACGAGCAGTACTTC. It translates to CASSPTGVYYEQYF.

The genes are TRBV28 and TRBJ2-7; D call uncertain. Per germline, CDR1 MDHEN and CDR2 SYDVKM. This CDR3 has 14 residues. V gave up 2 bases and J gave up 0 bases, with 8 bases separating them. CDR3 nucleotides: TGTGCCAGCAGTTTAGCGGTCTCCTCCTACGAGCAGTACTTC. Protein: CASSLAVSSYEQYF.

In its sample, this clonotype was seen many times. The V call is TRBV19, the J call TRBJ1-1; a possible D gene is TRBD1 (6 bases). The germline V and J ends were trimmed by 3 bases and 2 bases, with 10 bases remaining between them. This CDR3 is built from 14 residues. The germline CDR1 and CDR2 sequences are LNHDA and SQIVND (reference sequence). The CDR3, as DNA: TGTGCCAGTAGTATTGTCAGGGGTAACACTGAAGCTTTCTTT. Translating it yields CASSIVRGNTEAFF.

This clonotype was detected ten times or more. J is TRBJ2-5 and V is TRBV28; D perhaps matches TRBD1 (5 bases). The CDR3 is made up of 16 amino acids. Looked up from germline, CDR1 is MDHEN and CDR2 is SYDVKM. V lost 3 bases and J lost 1, with 15 bases in between. The CDR3 is CASSLIPDSPQETQYF. DNA of the CDR3: TGTGCCAGCAGTTTGATCCCCGACAGTCCCCAAGAGACCCAGTACTTC. Looking up the rest from reference TRBV28 and TRBJ2-5 gives the full variable domain: DVKVTQSSRYLVKRTGEKVFLECVQDMDHENMFWYRQDPGLGLRLIYFSYDVKMKEKGDIPEGYSVSREKKERFSLILESASTNQTSMYLCASSLIPDSPQETQYFGPGTRLLVL.

The gene calls are TRBV25-1 and TRBJ2-5, with 8 bases fitting TRBD2. The CDR3 length is 16 residues. Germline CDR1 MGHDK, CDR2 SYGVNS. Trimming at V came to 1 base and at J to 2 bases, leaving 6 bases not matched to a gene. The DNA of the CDR3 is TGTGCCAGCAGTGAATTGACTAGCGCACCTCAAGAGACCCAGTACTTC. Its translation: CASSELTSAPQETQYF.

This clonotype was picked up a small number of times. V gene TRBV30 combines with J gene TRBJ2-6; maybe TRBD2 (5 bases). The CDR3 is 14 amino acids. V was trimmed by 7 bases and J by 0 bases, leaving 10 bases between them. Germline CDR1 and CDR2: GTSNPN and SVGIG (reference sequence). CDR3 region: CALPEGSGANVLTF. DNA of the CDR3: TGTGCCTTACCCGAGGGCTCTGGGGCCAACGTCCTGACTTTC.

A remark on this clonotype: This may be a read error: a much more frequent sequence differs by one nucleotide. The gene calls are TRBV13 and TRBJ2-5; TRBD2 matches at 13 bases. This CDR3 spans 15 amino acids. Germline CDR1 and CDR2: PRHDT and FYEKMQ (reference sequence). V was clipped by 5 bases and J by 11 bases; unmatched bases: 11. CDR3 protein: CASSQGLAGVVEQYF. The CDR3 DNA follows: TGTGCCAGCAGCCAAGGACTAGCGGGAGTTGTTGAGCAGTACTTC.

This clonotype was seen repeatedly, ten times or more. This chain connects TRBV18 to TRBJ1-1; maybe TRBD1 (6 bases). Between the trimmed V and J ends, which lost 2 bases and 8 bases, there was a span of 12 bases. The germline CDR1 and CDR2 sequences are KGHSH and LQKENI. The CDR3 contains 13 residues. CDR3 residues: CASSPNAGEEAFF. CDR3 nucleotide sequence: TGTGCCAGCTCACCAAACGCAGGGGAAGAAGCTTTCTTT.

The gene calls are TRBV19 and TRBJ2-7; 8 nucleotides line up with TRBD1. Germline lookup yields CDR1 LNHDA and CDR2 SQIVND (reference sequence). V was pared by 5 bases and J by 1 base, with 7 bases of the junction left unmatched. The CDR3 covers 15 residues. CDR3 in amino acids: CASSDGTGESYEQYF. DNA of the CDR3: TGTGCCAGTAGTGACGGGACAGGAGAATCCTACGAGCAGTACTTC.

The sample holds many counts of this clonotype. This chain joins TRBV10-2 and TRBJ2-5, with 7 bases that match TRBD1. Germline assignment: CDR1 WSHSY and CDR2 SAAADI. The CDR3 is 14 residues long. J was trimmed by 0 bases and V by 3 bases; bases with no gene match: 1. The DNA of the CDR3 is TGCGCCAGCAGTGACAGGGGGTACCAAGAGACCCAGTACTTC. Its translation is CASSDRGYQETQYF.

This clonotype was seen many times. This rearrangement joins TRBV30 to TRBJ1-6; D ambiguous. Germline-derived CDR1 and CDR2 are GTSNPN and SVGIG (reference sequence). This CDR3 has 13 residues. The V and J ends lost 5 bases and 8 bases respectively, with 13 bases between them. The CDR3 loop reads CAWDRGNHSPLHF. CDR3 nucleotides: TGTGCCTGGGACCGGGGAAATCATTCACCCCTCCACTTT.

This clonotype was counted many times. The CDR3 loop is CASSSPRGRRGTEAFF. CDR3 DNA sequence: TGTGCCAGCAGCTCCCCGAGGGGTAGGAGGGGTACTGAAGCTTTCTTT. The chain is built from TRBV28 and TRBJ1-1; D is possibly TRBD1 (5 bases). The CDR3 is made up of 16 amino acids. Germline V gene lookup returns CDR1 MDHEN and CDR2 SYDVKM. Between the trimmed V and J ends, which lost 6 bases and 5 bases, there was a span of 22 bases.

This clonotype has ten or more counts. The chain is built from TRBV7-9 and TRBJ1-1; D uncertain. Germline CDR1 is SEHNR and CDR2 is FQNEAQ (reference sequence). This CDR3 has 15 amino acids. Trimming removed 3 bases from V and 0 bases from J, with 11 bases in between. This chain's CDR3 is CASSFSRLLNTEAFF. The CDR3, as DNA: TGTGCCAGCAGCTTCTCCCGACTATTGAACACTGAAGCTTTCTTT.

This clonotype was counted many times. V gene TRBV2 combines with J gene TRBJ2-4, with D perhaps matching TRBD1 (6 bases). CDR3 length: 15 residues. Trimming shortened V by 3 bases and J by 3 bases, and 12 bases separated the two germline ends. Germline V gene lookup returns CDR1 SNHLY and CDR2 FYNNEI. This CDR3 reads CASSEGWTVKNIQYF. The DNA for the CDR3 is TGTGCCAGCAGTGAGGGTTGGACAGTCAAAAACATTCAGTACTTC.

This clonotype was seen at least ten times. The chain links TRBV29-1 to TRBJ1-5; maybe TRBD1 (6 bases). Germline CDR1 is SQVTM and CDR2 is ANQGSEA. The V end lost 6 bases, the J end lost 12 bases, and 21 bases lay between the germline ends. CDR3 size: 13 residues. CDR3 DNA: TGCAGCGTGACCCCCGGTGGGGGCGGGGGCCAGCATTTT. Its translation is CSVTPGGGGGQHF. The full variable domain, in which reference TRBV29-1 and TRBJ1-5 provide the parts outside the CDR3, is SAVISQKPSRDICQRGTSLTIQCQVDSQVTMMFWYRQQPGQSLTLIATANQGSEATYESGFVIDKFPISRPNLTFSTLTVSNMSPEDSSIYLCSVTPGGGGGQHFGDGTRLSIL.

In its sample, this clonotype was seen many times. The rearrangement uses TRBV27 and TRBJ1-5, with D maybe TRBD1 (6 bases). Germline assignment: CDR1 MNHEY and CDR2 SMNVEV (reference sequence). The CDR3 extends over 15 amino acids. The V end was cut by 5 bases, the J end by 7 bases, with 18 bases between. CDR3 sequence (DNA): TGTGCCAGCAGTCTGCTGGGGGCGGTGGGACAGCCCCAGCATTTT. Encoded protein: CASSLLGAVGQPQHF.

This clonotype was counted only a few times. The genes are TRBV6-1 and TRBJ2-4; D gene uncertain. Germline CDR1 MNHNS, CDR2 SASEGT. The V end lost 8 bases, the J end lost 7 bases, and 15 bases lay between the germline ends. This CDR3 spans 13 amino acids. CDR3 nucleotides: TGTGCCAGCTCGGTCGGAGTCCCTAACATTCAGTACTTC. Its protein product is CASSVGVPNIQYF.

This clonotype was seen ten or more times. The V and J genes are TRBV2 and TRBJ1-5; D gene ambiguous. Trimming removed 3 bases from V and 5 bases from J, with 8 bases in between. CDR3 size: 13 residues. The germline gives CDR1 SNHLY, CDR2 FYNNEI. The CDR3 is CASSDEADQPQHF. The CDR3 DNA follows: TGTGCCAGCAGTGATGAGGCAGATCAGCCCCAGCATTTT.

This clonotype showed up many times. This chain links TRBV3-1 with TRBJ2-5; tentatively, D is TRBD2 (6 bases). The germline gives CDR1 LGHDT, CDR2 YNNKEL (reference sequence). Trimming cost V 3 bases and J 5 bases, with 19 bases left between them. There are 16 residues in the CDR3. The CDR3 coding sequence is TGTGCCAGCAGCCACCTAGGGAAACTAGCAGGGGAGACCCAGTACTTC. Translated: CASSHLGKLAGETQYF.

This clonotype was detected ten times or more. J is TRBJ2-7 and V is TRBV4-2, with TRBD2 matching 9 bases. V gave up 0 bases and J gave up 2 bases; unmatched junction bases: 8. This CDR3 has 17 amino acids. Per the germline V gene, CDR1 is LGHNA and CDR2 is YNFKEQ. The CDR3 DNA is TGTGCCAGCAGCCAAGACGGTGGCCTAGCGGGGCCCTACGAGCAGTACTTC. The encoded protein is CASSQDGGLAGPYEQYF.

This clonotype was counted at least ten times. The rearrangement links TRBV7-2 to TRBJ1-3, with D unresolved. V lost 5 bases and J lost 0, with 14 bases in between. Germline V gene sequence: CDR1 SGHTA, CDR2 FQGNSA. The length of the CDR3 is 16 residues. This CDR3 is CASSQHRAASGNTIYF. DNA of the CDR3: TGTGCCAGCAGCCAGCACCGGGCAGCCTCTGGAAACACCATATATTTT.

This chain uses TRBV30 with TRBJ1-1; no clear D. Germline values: CDR1 GTSNPN, CDR2 SVGIG (reference sequence). There are 19 residues in the CDR3. V lost 0 bases, J lost 4 bases, and 27 bases lay in between. CDR3 protein: CAWSVKSPGPLNEGTEAFF. The CDR3 region has the DNA TGTGCCTGGAGTGTAAAGAGTCCCGGGCCCCTTAACGAGGGCACTGAAGCTTTCTTT.

This clonotype has at least ten counts. This chain links TRBV27 with TRBJ1-1; 10 nucleotides match TRBD1. The CDR3 sequence is 15 residues long. CDR1 is MNHEY and CDR2 is SMNVEV in the germline V gene (reference sequence). Losses at the gene ends were 7 bases for V and 4 bases for J; bases not matched to a gene: 9. CDR3 coding DNA: TGTGCCAGCACGACCGGGACAGGGGCAAGCACTGAAGCTTTCTTT. Protein sequence: CASTTGTGASTEAFF.

This clonotype showed up many times. The V call is TRBV19, the J call TRBJ1-1, with D uncertain. Germline loops: CDR1 LNHDA, CDR2 SQIVND (reference sequence). The V and J ends lost 5 bases and 4 bases respectively, with 8 bases between them. This CDR3 has 12 amino acids. The CDR3 bases are TGTGCCAGTAGTCCCCCAGCCACTGAAGCTTTCTTT. Protein: CASSPPATEAFF.

Many counts were recorded for this clonotype. The rearrangement uses TRBV2 and TRBJ1-1, with D perhaps TRBD1 (5 bases). The CDR3 has 13 amino acids. V lost 5 bases and J lost 4, with 11 bases in between. The germline V gene encodes CDR1 SNHLY and CDR2 FYNNEI. In DNA form, the CDR3 reads TGTGCCAGCAGTCCCAGGGTCAGCACTGAAGCTTTCTTT. As protein: CASSPRVSTEAFF.

This clonotype is judged medium-sized (0.01 to 0.1%). J is TRBJ1-5 and V is TRBV2; no definite D call. The CDR3 totals 15 residues. Trimming cost V 2 bases and J 5 bases, with 13 bases left between them. Germline V gives CDR1 SNHLY, CDR2 FYNNEI. CDR3 in amino acids: CASSENLSKDQPQHF. CDR3 coding DNA: TGTGCCAGCAGTGAAAATCTATCGAAGGATCAGCCCCAGCATTTT. Based on the CDR3 plus reference TRBV2 and TRBJ1-5, the full variable domain is EPEVTQTPSHQVTQMGQEVILRCVPISNHLYFYWYRQILGQKVEFLVSFYNNEISEKSEIFDDQFSVERPDGSNFTLKIRSTKLEDSAMYFCASSENLSKDQPQHFGDGTRLSIL.

The rearrangement uses TRBV28 and TRBJ2-7, with D tentatively TRBD1 or TRBD2 (6 bases each). The CDR3 loop spans 18 amino acids. Per the germline V gene, CDR1 is MDHEN and CDR2 is SYDVKM. V dropped 4 bases and J dropped 3 bases, with 25 bases sitting between them. Here the CDR3 reads CASSSKGGIAKGGYEQYF. The CDR3 region has the DNA TGTGCCAGCAGTTCCAAGGGGGGCATAGCCAAAGGCGGCTACGAGCAGTACTTC.

As for this clonotype: A far larger clone is only one base removed, so a read error is likely. The chain carries TRBV5-5 and TRBJ1-1, with 7 bases lining up with TRBD1. This CDR3 region has 14 residues. Per germline, CDR1 SGHKS and CDR2 YYEKEE (reference sequence). Written as DNA, the CDR3 is TGTGCCAGCAGCTTACCAGGGGGTTACACTGAAGCTCTCTTT. Protein: CASSLPGGYTEALF.

V is TRBV28 and J is TRBJ1-3; D might be TRBD1 (6 bases). Germline V gene lookup returns CDR1 MDHEN and CDR2 SYDVKM. CDR3 length: 13 amino acids. With 11 bases removed from V and 0 bases from J, the gap between germline ends came to 11 bases. The CDR3 DNA reads TGTGCCGGCCAAGGGGGCTCTGGAAACACCATATATTTT. Translation: CAGQGGSGNTIYF.